This T cell receptor (beta chain) was profiled in a study of CD8 T cells in Susac syndrome (dated 2019 in TCRdb). With regard to the full study: The study used repertoire sequencing to test whether antigen drove CD8+ T cell activation and differentiation in Susac syndrome. Clonality of the CD8+ T cell repertoire was compared between more than 10 healthy donors, around 14 Susac syndrome patients and approximately 16 multiple sclerosis patients.

A remark on this clonotype: This clone's antigen is unknown. The record has no base qualities; no much larger clone is one base away.

RNA was extracted using the RNeasy kit, and about 0.5 to 1 microgram was reverse transcribed with random hexamers. The immunoSEQ multiplex PCR assay, covering 54 Vbeta and 13 Jbeta segments, was used to amplify TCR beta CDR3 regions. PCR amplification bias was corrected by using a synthetic template baseline for primer optimization and computational correction. Concerning the study's data processing: Reads were assigned to V, D and J genes according to IMGT and analyzed in immunoSEQ Analyzer, with only productive sequences retained. Clonality was computed as one minus Shannon entropy normalized by log2 of the number of productive unique sequences. For each patient and control, public and private clones were evaluated among the 100 most prevalent clones. A clone was defined as Susac-specific if it was absent from the healthy and MS cohorts, from 1052 published viral clones and from other ImmuneACCESS disease sequences. In-frame beta chains were kept once TCRdb had trimmed the public reads at Q25 with fastp and called clones with MiXCR. Every entry covers one CDR3 protein and lists the most common genes and DNA from its rows. TCRdb, not the authors, supplied the V and J calls. The sample table records roughly 50,000 distinct CDR3 sequences; 93% of these occur just once. Clones ranked in the top ten supply more than 0.45% of the sample.

The germline V gene (reference sequence) specifies PRHDT as CDR1 and FYEKMQ as CDR2. V loses 5 bases at its end and J loses 2 bases; junction bases beyond the gene matches: 3. From its cysteine to its phenylalanine, the CDR3 spans 15 amino acids. The retained sequence is limited to the CDR3, 45 bases, with the frame set at the first base. Points the paper makes about the study in general: The number of individuals in the TCR sequencing and HLA analysis was acknowledged as relatively small.

Peripheral blood CD8+ and CD4+ T cells from healthy donors, Susac syndrome patients and multiple sclerosis patients were profiled using high-throughput TCR beta sequencing. Healthy donors were included as age- and sex-matched controls. Bulk CD8+ and CD4+ T cells were purified magnetically by negative isolation, whereas CD8+ TEMRA cells were enriched by FACS. Blood was collected in EDTA tubes and processed within 24 hours, with PBMCs isolated through density gradient centrifugation. PBMCs intended for TCR sequencing were cryopreserved in liquid nitrogen and thawed later in a water bath at 37 degrees C. A purity of at least 90% was achieved for sorted or isolated CD4+, CD8+ and CD8+ TEMRA cells.

The chain joins TRBV13 to TRBJ2-7; TRBD2 aligns with 13 central bases. This receptor was identified in a human donor in good health. Sequencing was performed on CD8+ T cells from PBMCs. The CDR3 amino acid sequence is: CASSVGLAGTYEQYF. The DNA is TGTGCCAGCAGCGTGGGACTAGCGGGAACCTACGAGCAGTACTTC.